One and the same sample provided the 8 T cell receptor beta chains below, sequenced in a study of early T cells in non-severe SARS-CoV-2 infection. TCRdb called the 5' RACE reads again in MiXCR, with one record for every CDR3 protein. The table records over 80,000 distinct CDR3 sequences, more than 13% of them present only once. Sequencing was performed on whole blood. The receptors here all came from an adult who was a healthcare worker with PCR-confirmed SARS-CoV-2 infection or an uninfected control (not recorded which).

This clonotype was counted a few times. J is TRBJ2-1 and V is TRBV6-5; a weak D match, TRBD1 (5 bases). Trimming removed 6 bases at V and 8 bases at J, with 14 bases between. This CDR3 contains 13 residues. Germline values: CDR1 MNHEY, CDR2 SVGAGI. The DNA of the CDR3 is TGTGCCAGCAGCCCCGATGGACACGATGAGCAGTTCTTC. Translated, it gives CASSPDGHDEQFF.

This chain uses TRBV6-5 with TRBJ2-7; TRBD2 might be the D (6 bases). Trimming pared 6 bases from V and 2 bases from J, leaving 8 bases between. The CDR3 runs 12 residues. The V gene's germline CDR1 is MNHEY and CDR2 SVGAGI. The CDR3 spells CASRGGPYEQYF. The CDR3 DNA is TGTGCCAGCAGGGGGGGTCCCTACGAGCAGTACTTC.

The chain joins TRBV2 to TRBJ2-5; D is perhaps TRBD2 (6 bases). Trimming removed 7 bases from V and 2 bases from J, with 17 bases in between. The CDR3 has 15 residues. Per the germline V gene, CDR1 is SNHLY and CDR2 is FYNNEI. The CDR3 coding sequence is TGTGCCAGCAAAAGGATTAGCGGACCACAAGAGACCCAGTACTTC. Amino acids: CASKRISGPQETQYF.

The CDR3 region is CASGTENTEAFF. The CDR3 DNA reads as TGTGCCAGCGGAACCGAGAACACTGAAGCTTTCTTT. The genes are TRBV9 and TRBJ1-1; D gene ambiguous. The CDR3 sequence is 12 residues long. V was shortened by 7 bases and J by 1 base, with 8 bases between the two germline ends. Germline CDR1 SGDLS, CDR2 YYNGEE. Drawing the rest from reference TRBV9 and TRBJ1-1, the complete variable domain is DSGVTQTPKHLITATGQRVTLRCSPRSGDLSVYWYQQSLDQGLQFLIQYYNGEERAKGNILERFSAQQFPDLHSELNLSSLELGDSALYFCASGTENTEAFFGQGTRLTVV.

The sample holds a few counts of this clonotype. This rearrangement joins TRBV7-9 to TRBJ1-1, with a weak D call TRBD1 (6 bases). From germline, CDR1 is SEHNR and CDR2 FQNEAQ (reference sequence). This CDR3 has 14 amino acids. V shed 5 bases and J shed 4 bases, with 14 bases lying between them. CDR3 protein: CASSLTGLATEAFF. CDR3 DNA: TGTGCCAGCAGCCTAACAGGGTTGGCCACTGAAGCTTTCTTT.

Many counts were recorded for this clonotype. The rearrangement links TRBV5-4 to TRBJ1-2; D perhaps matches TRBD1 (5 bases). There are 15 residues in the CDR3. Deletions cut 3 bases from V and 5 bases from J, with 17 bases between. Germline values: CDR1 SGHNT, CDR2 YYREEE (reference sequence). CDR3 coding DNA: TGTGCCAGCAGCTCGCCGGGACGGACAACTTATGGCTACACCTTC. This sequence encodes CASSSPGRTTYGYTF.

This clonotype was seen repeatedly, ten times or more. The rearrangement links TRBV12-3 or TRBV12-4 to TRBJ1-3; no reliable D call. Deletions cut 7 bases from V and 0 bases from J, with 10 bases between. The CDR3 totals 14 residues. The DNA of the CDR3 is TGTGCCAGCACTCCGGGGTTCTCTGGAAACACCATATATTTT. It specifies CASTPGFSGNTIYF.

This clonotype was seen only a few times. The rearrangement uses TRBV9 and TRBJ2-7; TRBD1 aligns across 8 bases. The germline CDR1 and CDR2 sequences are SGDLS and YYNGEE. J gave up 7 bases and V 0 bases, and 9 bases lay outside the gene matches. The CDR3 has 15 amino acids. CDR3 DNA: TGTGCCAGCAGCGTAGGCAGGGGGCAGAATGGAGAGCAGTACTTC. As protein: CASSVGRGQNGEQYF. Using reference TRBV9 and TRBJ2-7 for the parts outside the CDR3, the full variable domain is DSGVTQTPKHLITATGQRVTLRCSPRSGDLSVYWYQQSLDQGLQFLIQYYNGEERAKGNILERFSAQQFPDLHSELNLSSLELGDSALYFCASSVGRGQNGEQYFGPGTRLTVT.